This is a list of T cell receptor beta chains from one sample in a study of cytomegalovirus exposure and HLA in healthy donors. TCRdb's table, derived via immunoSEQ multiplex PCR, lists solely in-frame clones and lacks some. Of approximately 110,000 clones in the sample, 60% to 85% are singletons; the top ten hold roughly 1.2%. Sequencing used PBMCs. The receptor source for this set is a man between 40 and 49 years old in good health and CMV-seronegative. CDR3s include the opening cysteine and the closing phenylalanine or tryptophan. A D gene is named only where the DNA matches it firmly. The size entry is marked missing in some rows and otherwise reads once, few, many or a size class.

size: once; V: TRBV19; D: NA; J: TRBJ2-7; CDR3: CASSTHGGSSYEQYF; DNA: TGTGCCAGTAGTACCCACGGGGGTAGCTCCTACGAGCAGTACTTC
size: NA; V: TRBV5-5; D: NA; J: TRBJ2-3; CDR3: CASSLTGWDTQYF; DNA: TGTGCCAGCAGCTTGACAGGGTGGGATACGCAGTATTTT
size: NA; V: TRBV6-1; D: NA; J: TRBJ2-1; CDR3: CASKAGDAAYNEQFF; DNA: TGTGCCAGCAAGGCAGGGGATGCCGCGTACAATGAGCAGTTCTTC
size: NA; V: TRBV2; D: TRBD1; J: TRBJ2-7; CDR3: CASNRGLYEQYF; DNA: TGTGCCAGTAACAGGGGGCTCTACGAGCAGTACTTC
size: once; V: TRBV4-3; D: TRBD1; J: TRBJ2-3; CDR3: CASSRDRGPDTQYF; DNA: TGCGCCAGCAGCCGTGACAGGGGCCCAGATACGCAGTATTTT
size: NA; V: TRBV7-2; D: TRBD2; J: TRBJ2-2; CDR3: CAARGGANTGELFF; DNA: TGTGCCGCCCGGGGAGGGGCCAACACCGGGGAGCTGTTTTTT
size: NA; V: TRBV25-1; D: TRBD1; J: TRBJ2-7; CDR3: CASSEQGAYEQYF; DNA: TGTGCCAGCAGTGAACAGGGGGCCTACGAGCAGTACTTC
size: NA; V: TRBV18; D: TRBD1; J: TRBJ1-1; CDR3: CASSAGQGGTEAFF; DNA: TGTGCCAGCTCAGCCGGACAGGGAGGTACTGAAGCTTTCTTT
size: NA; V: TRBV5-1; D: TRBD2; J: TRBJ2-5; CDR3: CASSLYPSGRGETQYF; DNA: TGCGCCAGCAGCTTGTATCCTAGCGGGCGTGGAGAGACCCAGTACTTC
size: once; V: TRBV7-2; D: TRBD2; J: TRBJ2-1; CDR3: CASSNGGLAGAREQFF; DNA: TGTGCCAGCAGCAACGGGGGGCTAGCGGGGGCCCGTGAGCAGTTCTTC